This TCR beta chain was sequenced during a study of T cell repertoires in cytomegalovirus infection. Study details: Recently identified HLA-C-restricted and well-studied HLA-B-restricted CMV epitopes were used.

Trimming removed 5 bases at V and 3 bases at J, with 14 bases between. This CDR3 has 14 amino acids. Germline CDR1 SGHAT, CDR2 FQNNGV. One entry per CDR3 protein, called by TCRdb with MiXCR from the reads. In the table there are fewer than 650,000 distinct CDR3 sequences, 35% to 50% of which are singletons. Study findings and constraints: Dominating the ex vivo response were HLA-C-restricted CMV-specific TCR beta clonotypes.

Turning to this clonotype: Its antigen is currently unknown.

The sequences come from cultured PBMCs, collected from culture after CMV antigen stimulation. The TCR originated in a human donor in good health (CMV status not recorded). Some clones in this sample may be carry-over from other donors' samples. The genes are TRBV11-2 and TRBJ2-7; D is perhaps TRBD1 (5 bases). The CDR3 bases are TGTGCCAGCAGCCCGCGGACACGCAGCTACGAGCAGTACTTC. This codes for CASSPRTRSYEQYF.